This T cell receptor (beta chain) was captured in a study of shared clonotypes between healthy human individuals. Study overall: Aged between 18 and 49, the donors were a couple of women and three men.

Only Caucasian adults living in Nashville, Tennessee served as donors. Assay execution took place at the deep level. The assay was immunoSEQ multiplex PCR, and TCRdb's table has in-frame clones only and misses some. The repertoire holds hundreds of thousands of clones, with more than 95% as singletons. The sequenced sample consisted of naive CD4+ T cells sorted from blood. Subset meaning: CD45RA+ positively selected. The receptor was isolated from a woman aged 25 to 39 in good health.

CDR3 in DNA: TGTGCCAGCAGCTTAACGGGTAGCGGGATTTCCACAGATACGCAGTATTTT. This sequence encodes CASSLTGSGISTDTQYF. V gene TRBV7-3 combines with J gene TRBJ2-3, with 8 bases aligning to TRBD2. Germline trimming cut 0 bases from V and 2 bases from J; bases unmatched to any gene: 7. Germline lookup yields CDR1 SGHTA and CDR2 FQGTGA. This CDR3 comprises 17 residues.